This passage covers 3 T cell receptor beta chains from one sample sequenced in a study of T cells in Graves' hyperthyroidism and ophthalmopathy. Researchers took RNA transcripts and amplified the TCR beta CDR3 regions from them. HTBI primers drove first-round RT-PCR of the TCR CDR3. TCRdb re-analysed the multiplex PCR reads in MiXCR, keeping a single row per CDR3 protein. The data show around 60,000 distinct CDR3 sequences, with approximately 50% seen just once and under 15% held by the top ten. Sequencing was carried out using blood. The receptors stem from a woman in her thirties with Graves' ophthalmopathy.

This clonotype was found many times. The CDR3 is CASSIGRLAGAQETQYF. The CDR3 DNA reads TGTGCCAGTAGTATTGGCCGACTAGCGGGAGCCCAAGAGACCCAGTACTTC. The chain uses TRBV19 and TRBJ2-5; 12 bases are a match to TRBD2. This CDR3 comprises 17 residues. Per germline, CDR1 LNHDA and CDR2 SQIVND (reference sequence). The junction had 6 bases not matched to a gene; V was cut back by 3 bases and J by 1 base.

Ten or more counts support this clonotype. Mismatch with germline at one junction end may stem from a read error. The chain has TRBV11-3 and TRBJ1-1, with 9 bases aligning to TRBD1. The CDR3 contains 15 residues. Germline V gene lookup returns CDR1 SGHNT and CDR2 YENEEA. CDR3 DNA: TGTGCCAGCAGCACTCGACAGGGGGGGAACGCTGAAGCTTTCTTT. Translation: CASSTRQGGNAEAFF. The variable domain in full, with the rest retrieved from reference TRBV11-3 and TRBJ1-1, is EAGVVQSPRYKIIEKKQPVAFWCNPISGHNTLYWYLQNLGQGPELLIRYENEEAVDDSQLPKDRFSAERLKGVDSTLKIQPAELGDSAVYLCASSTRQGGNAEAFFGQGTRLTVV.

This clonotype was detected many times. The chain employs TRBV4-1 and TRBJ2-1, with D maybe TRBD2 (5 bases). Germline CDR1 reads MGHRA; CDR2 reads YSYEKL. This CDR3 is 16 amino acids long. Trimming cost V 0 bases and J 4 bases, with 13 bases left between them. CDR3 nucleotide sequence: TGCGCCAGCAGCCAAGATTTGAGGGTGGGGTACAATGAGCAGTTCTTC. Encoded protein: CASSQDLRVGYNEQFF.